The entry below describes one T cell receptor (beta chain). Its antigen is not known. Naive CD8 cells, CD45RO-negative and positively selected for CCR7, excluded terminally differentiated effector memory CD45RA+ cells. The data stem from a study of shared clonotypes between healthy human individuals. Study-level results: Some naive CD4 clonotypes, about 5.5%, turned up in common across a handful of donors.

Sequencing used immunoSEQ multiplex PCR; TCRdb keeps in-frame clones, though not all of them. The top ten hold approximately 25% of the sample, which has under 850,000 clones, about 91% seen once. Sequenced sample: naive CD8+ T cells sorted from blood. The receptor was derived from a man aged 25-40 years in good health.

The CDR3 region has the DNA TGTGCCAGCAGTCGACTAGCGGGAGGGGATGAGCAGTTCTTC. Its translation is CASSRLAGGDEQFF. The V and J genes are TRBV6-5 and TRBJ2-1; 14 positions match TRBD2. CDR3 length equals 14 residues. V dropped 5 bases and J dropped 8; count of bases not matched to a gene: 2. Germline loops: CDR1 MNHEY, CDR2 SVGAGI.